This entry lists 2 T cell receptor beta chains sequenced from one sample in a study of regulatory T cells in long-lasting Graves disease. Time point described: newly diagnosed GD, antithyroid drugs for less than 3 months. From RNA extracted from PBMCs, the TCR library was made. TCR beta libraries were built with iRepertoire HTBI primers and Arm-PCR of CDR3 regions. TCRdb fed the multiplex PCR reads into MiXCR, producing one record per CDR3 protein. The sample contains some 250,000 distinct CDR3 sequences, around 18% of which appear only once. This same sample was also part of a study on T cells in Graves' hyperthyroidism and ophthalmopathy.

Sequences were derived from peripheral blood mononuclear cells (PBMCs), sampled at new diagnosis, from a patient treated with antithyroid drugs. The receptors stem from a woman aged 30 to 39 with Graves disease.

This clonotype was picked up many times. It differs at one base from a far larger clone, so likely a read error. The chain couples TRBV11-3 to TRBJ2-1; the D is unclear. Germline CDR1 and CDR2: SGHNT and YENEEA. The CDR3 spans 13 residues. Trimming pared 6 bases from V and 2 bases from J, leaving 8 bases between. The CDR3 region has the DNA TGTGCCAGCAGTTTACTTCCCTACAATGAGCAGTTCTTC. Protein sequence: CASSLLPYNEQFF.

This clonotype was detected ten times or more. The CDR3 sequence: CASSLGWGAGANVLTF. As DNA, the CDR3 is TGTGCCAGCAGCCTTGGCTGGGGGGCTGGGGCCAACGTCCTGACTTTC. The J gene is TRBJ2-6, the V gene TRBV7-2, with D perhaps matching TRBD2 (6 bases). The V and J ends lost 5 bases and 2 bases respectively, with 13 bases between them. The CDR3 runs 16 residues. Germline V gives CDR1 SGHTA, CDR2 FQGNSA.